The present entry profiles one T cell receptor beta chain with its context. Measured with immunoSEQ multiplex PCR; TCRdb has only the in-frame clones, and not every one. The profile shows 80,000 or so clones, about four fifths of them singletons. The data were taken from a study of radiotherapy plus CTLA-4 blockade in lung cancer. Receiving focal radiation plus CTLA-4 blockade with ipilimumab were patients who had chemo-refractory metastatic non-small-cell lung cancer. V was cut by 0 bases and J by 9 bases, with 14 bases left in between. Per the germline V gene, CDR1 is SGDLS and CDR2 is YYNGEE. The CDR3 covers 14 residues.

The clonotype was recovered from a human donor with non-small cell lung cancer who had stable disease on radiotherapy plus ipilimumab. This chain joins TRBV9 and TRBJ2-3; D is uncertain. The specimen comprised peripheral blood, sampled from a patient treated with radiotherapy plus ipilimumab. The CDR3 DNA sequence: TGTGCCAGCAGCGTAGGCCGTGCAACTGGGACGCAGTATTTT. It yields the protein CASSVGRATGTQYF.